What follows are 5 T cell receptor beta chains derived from one specimen sequenced in a study of CD4 and CD8 cells across lung adenocarcinoma regions. TCRdb reprocessed the PCR reads with MiXCR, giving one entry per CDR3 protein. This sample has 5,200 or so distinct CDR3 sequences, with roughly 60% found just once. The sample taken for sequencing was CD4+ T cells from the center of a lung tumor. All receptors come from a male donor with lung adenocarcinoma. The CD4 and CD8 labels of this study may be unreliable.

The genes are TRBV6-1 and TRBJ2-5; possibly TRBD1 or TRBD2 for D (5 bases each). The tail of the sequence fits TRBJ2-7 better, so the J call may be wrong. CDR3 length: 17 residues. CDR1 and CDR2 from the germline V gene are MNHNS and SASEGT. The chain's CDR3 is CASRPKGQRGSPYEQYF. In DNA form, the CDR3 reads TGTGCCAGCCGACCGAAGGGGCAACGGGGCTCCCCCTACGAGCAGTACTTC.

J is TRBJ1-3 and V is TRBV12-3 or TRBV12-4; perhaps TRBD1 as D (5 bases). This CDR3 region has 15 residues. Trimming stripped 8 bases from V and 1 base from J, with 15 bases between. The CDR3 bases are TGTGCCAGCGCTCACGGGGGGGGATCTGGAAACACCATATATTTT. Residues: CASAHGGGSGNTIYF.

By proportion, this clonotype is large (0.1 to 1%). The chain employs TRBV6-1 and TRBJ2-1; TRBD1 matches at 7 bases. This CDR3 has 14 residues. Unmatched junction bases numbered 8, after V lost 6 bases and J lost 6 bases. The V gene's germline CDR1 is MNHNS and CDR2 SASEGT. The CDR3 sequence is CASRGTARSNEQFF. CDR3 bases: TGTGCCAGCAGAGGGACAGCAAGATCCAATGAGCAGTTCTTC.

The chain is built from TRBV6-1 and TRBJ2-1; 13 positions match TRBD2. Germline CDR1 is MNHNS and CDR2 is SASEGT. The ends lost 7 bases at V and 1 base at J; junction bases unmatched: 10. This CDR3 region has 18 residues. The CDR3 DNA follows: TGTGCCAGCACACCGAGGACTAGCGGGAGTCGGTCCTACAATGAGCAGTTCTTC. Residues: CASTPRTSGSRSYNEQFF.

The V call is TRBV7-7, the J call TRBJ2-4, with D possibly being TRBD1 (5 bases). CDR1 SSHAT and CDR2 FNYEAQ come from the germline V gene (reference sequence). The CDR3 has 13 residues. For the CDR3, the DNA is TGTGCTAGGGGCCCGAGAGACAAAGATACGCAGTACTTC. Translated, it gives CARGPRDKDTQYF.